A single sample gave rise to the 30 T cell receptor beta chains below, sequenced in a study of blood T cells in healthy people across ages. For the second PCR, which ran for about 7 to 12 cycles, a sample-barcoded 5' primer and a J-beta primer mix were used. MiXCR was run by TCRdb on the 5' RACE reads, yielding one entry per CDR3 protein. Here the sample spans fewer than 900,000 distinct CDR3 sequences, roughly 47% being singletons. Sequencing was done on a sample of blood. Source of these receptors: a woman aged 55-70 years in good health.

This chain uses TRBV20-1 with TRBJ2-5; D might be TRBD2 (5 bases). Trimming removed 3 bases from V and 2 bases from J, with 10 bases in between. The V gene's germline CDR1 is DFQATT and CDR2 SNEGSKA (reference sequence). This CDR3 region has 13 residues. The CDR3 here is CSARVGVQETQYF. As DNA, the CDR3 is TGCAGTGCTAGGGTCGGGGTTCAAGAGACCCAGTACTTC.

The rearrangement joins TRBV29-1 to TRBJ1-5; D uncertain. The CDR3 consists of 14 residues. V shed 4 bases and J shed 1 base, with 11 bases lying between them. Germline V gene sequence: CDR1 SQVTM, CDR2 ANQGSEA. CDR3 nucleotide sequence: TGCAGCGTTGGGGAGGGAAGAAGCAATCAGCCCCAGCATTTT. Translation: CSVGEGRSNQPQHF.

This CDR3 is CSASGLAGLYEQFF. The CDR3 DNA is TGCAGTGCCTCGGGACTAGCGGGGCTCTACGAGCAGTTCTTC. The rearrangement links TRBV20-1 to TRBJ2-1; 13 nucleotides match TRBD2. Losses at the gene ends were 6 bases for V and 10 bases for J; bases not matched to a gene: 9. This CDR3 spans 14 amino acids. Germline values: CDR1 DFQATT, CDR2 SNEGSKA (reference sequence).

This chain joins TRBV6-5 and TRBJ2-7, with D unclear. This CDR3 contains 15 residues. V shed 6 bases and J shed 6 bases, with 21 bases lying between them. CDR1 and CDR2 from the germline V gene are MNHEY and SVGAGI. The CDR3 DNA sequence: TGTGCCAGCAGCCGCGACCCCGGCGGTGGGGTCGAGCAGTACTTC. Translating gives CASSRDPGGGVEQYF.

The chain carries TRBV7-2 and TRBJ2-2; the match to TRBD2 covers 13 bases. Germline-derived CDR1 and CDR2 are SGHTA and FQGNSA. The CDR3 contains 16 residues. J was trimmed by 3 bases and V by 4 bases; bases with no gene match: 2. CDR3 nucleotide sequence: TGTGCCAGCAGCTCGGGACTAGCGGGATACACCGGGGAGCTGTTTTTT. As protein: CASSSGLAGYTGELFF.

V is TRBV6-5 and J is TRBJ2-7; D is undetermined. Germline CDR1 is MNHEY and CDR2 is SVGAGI. The CDR3 covers 15 residues. Trimming stripped 0 bases from V and 3 bases from J, with 12 bases between. CDR3 residues: CASSYSWERVYEQYF. In DNA, the CDR3 is TGTGCCAGCAGTTACTCGTGGGAACGGGTCTACGAGCAGTACTTC.

The V gene is TRBV11-2, the J gene TRBJ2-1; tentative D call: TRBD2 (5 bases). The CDR3 has 14 residues. V lost 3 bases and J 5 bases, leaving 11 bases between the germline ends. Germline assignment: CDR1 SGHAT and CDR2 FQNNGV. The DNA for the CDR3 is TGTGCCAGCAGCTTCGAGGACTGGAACAATGAGCAGTTCTTC. Its protein is CASSFEDWNNEQFF.

The chain is built from TRBV7-3 and TRBJ2-3; D may be TRBD2 (6 bases). Germline V gene sequence: CDR1 SGHTA, CDR2 FQGTGA. The CDR3 is 15 amino acids. The V gene lost 1 base and the J gene lost 4 bases, with 12 bases spanning the gap. As DNA, the CDR3 is TGTGCCAGCAGCTTAATCGGGAGTAGGGCAGATACGCAGTATTTT. Its protein is CASSLIGSRADTQYF.

This clonotype appeared a few times. The chain uses TRBV7-2 and TRBJ1-6; D remains unclear. Trimming removed 2 bases at V and 7 bases at J, with 6 bases between. CDR1 and CDR2 (germline): SGHTA, FQGNSA. This CDR3 has 13 amino acids. DNA for the CDR3: TGTGCCAGCAGCTTAAAGCCGAATTCACCCCTCCACTTT. Translated: CASSLKPNSPLHF.

In the case of this clonotype: The junction shows a germline mismatch at one end, possibly a read error. The chain is built from TRBV30 and TRBJ1-5, with D hard to call. Germline V gene data show CDR1 as GTSNPN and CDR2 as SVGIG (reference sequence). The CDR3 length is 12 residues. The CDR3 region has the DNA TGTGCCGGGAGTGAGGGCAATCAGCCCCAGCATTTT. Its translation is CAGSEGNQPQHF.

The chain combines TRBV24-1 with TRBJ1-2; D remains unclear. The germline CDR1 and CDR2 sequences are KGHDR and SFDVKD. CDR3 size: 14 residues. The germline V and J ends were trimmed by 5 bases and 10 bases, with 19 bases remaining between them. The CDR3 sequence: CATSGPGQAKDYTF. CDR3 sequence (DNA): TGTGCCACCAGTGGACCTGGGCAGGCGAAGGACTACACCTTC.

This clonotype has ten or more counts. The chain uses TRBV12-3 or TRBV12-4 and TRBJ2-7; 7 bases align to TRBD2. V shed 1 base and J 6 bases; nucleotides not matched to a gene: 0. This CDR3 region has 12 residues. The chain's CDR3 is CASSLGGGEQYF. CDR3 DNA: TGTGCCAGCAGTTTAGGGGGGGGCGAGCAGTACTTC.

This clonotype was seen more than once but under ten times. The rearrangement links TRBV29-1 to TRBJ2-3; D gene ambiguous. CDR3 length: 13 residues. V was trimmed by 5 bases and J by 6 bases, leaving 15 bases between them. Germline V gene lookup returns CDR1 SQVTM and CDR2 ANQGSEA. In nucleotides, the CDR3 is TGCAGCGTTCTGGGTACCAACGAGGATACGCAGTATTTT. Its protein is CSVLGTNEDTQYF.

This clonotype was seen a single time. The gene calls are TRBV2 and TRBJ1-4; D may be TRBD1 (5 bases). The germline gives CDR1 SNHLY, CDR2 FYNNEI. The CDR3 runs 14 residues. V was pared by 7 bases and J by 7 bases, with 16 bases between. The DNA of the CDR3 is TGTGCCAGCATTTCGCCAGGGAGTTTTGAAAAACTGTTTTTT. Protein sequence: CASISPGSFEKLFF.

This clonotype showed up just a few times. This chain joins TRBV12-5 and TRBJ1-6; D is uncertain. The germline V gene has CDR1 LGHNT and CDR2 FRNRAP. The CDR3 consists of 15 residues. Trimming removed 1 base from V and 8 bases from J, with 12 bases in between. As DNA, the CDR3 is TGTGCTAGTGGTTTGGGCAGCGTCGAATATTCACCCCTCCACTTT. It translates to CASGLGSVEYSPLHF. The full variable domain, in which reference TRBV12-5 and TRBJ1-6 provide the parts outside the CDR3, is DARVTQTPRHKVTEMGQEVTMRCQPILGHNTVFWYRQTMMQGLELLAYFRNRAPLDDSGMPKDRFSAEMPDATLATLKIQPSEPRDSAVYFCASGLGSVEYSPLHFGNGTRLTVT.

This clonotype was seen a few times. This chain uses TRBV12-3 or TRBV12-4 with TRBJ2-5; no clear D. The length of the CDR3 is 14 residues. Trimming removed 7 bases at V and 2 bases at J, with 14 bases between. CDR3 in DNA: TGTGCCAGCACCCACTCGGGCTCGCAAGAGACCCAGTACTTC. Protein: CASTHSGSQETQYF.

Comments on this clonotype: A much larger clone sits a single nucleotide away, making a read error possible. Written as DNA, the CDR3 is TGTGCCAGCAGTTTAATCAGGTCTGGGGGTTCCTACAATGAGCAGATCTTC. Translated, it gives CASSLIRSGGSYNEQIF. This rearrangement joins TRBV27 to TRBJ2-1; possibly TRBD1 or TRBD2 for D (5 bases each). The germline V gene has CDR1 MNHEY and CDR2 SMNVEV (reference sequence). The CDR3 consists of 17 residues.

This clonotype was observed once. One end of the junction is discordant with germline, which a read error may explain. The chain couples TRBV30 to TRBJ1-2; D is unresolved. The germline CDR1 and CDR2 sequences are GTSNPN and SVGIG (reference sequence). The CDR3 extends over 12 amino acids. The CDR3 reads CAWSAVGYDYTF. The CDR3 DNA reads as TGTGCCTGGAGTGCAGTTGGGTATGACTACACCTTC. Looking up the rest from reference TRBV30 and TRBJ1-2 gives the full variable domain: SQTIHQWPATLVQPVGSPLSLECTVEGTSNPNLYWYRQAAGRGLQLLFYSVGIGQISSEVPQNLSASRPQDRQFILSSKKLLLSDSGFYLCAWSAVGYDYTFGSGTRLTVV.

This chain links TRBV15 with TRBJ2-1; perhaps TRBD1 as D (5 bases). The CDR3 totals 13 residues. V was cut by 3 bases and J by 4 bases, with 7 bases left in between. The germline CDR1 and CDR2 sequences are LNHNV and YYDKDF (reference sequence). The CDR3 is CATSSRQYNEQFF. The CDR3 nucleotides read TGTGCCACCAGCAGCAGACAGTACAATGAGCAGTTCTTC.

The rearrangement links TRBV7-2 to TRBJ2-1; D may be TRBD2 (6 bases). Deletions cut 0 bases from V and 15 bases from J, with 12 bases between. CDR1 and CDR2 (germline): SGHTA, FQGNSA. The length of the CDR3 is 12 residues. Here the CDR3 reads CASSLAAGRGFF. The CDR3 nucleotides read TGTGCCAGCAGCTTAGCGGCGGGACGAGGGTTCTTC.

This clonotype was recorded once. The gene calls are TRBV27 and TRBJ2-7; possible D gene TRBD1, 6 bases. The CDR3 is made up of 16 amino acids. The ends were cut back, 4 bases at V and 2 bases at J, with 18 bases in the middle. Per germline, CDR1 MNHEY and CDR2 SMNVEV (reference sequence). The CDR3 DNA sequence: TGTGCCAGCAGTTACTTTTATGGACAGAGAACCTACGAGCAGTACTTC. It codes for CASSYFYGQRTYEQYF.

The genes are TRBV7-8 and TRBJ2-3, with TRBD1 as a possible D gene (6 bases). The CDR3 is 16 amino acids. Trimming took off 1 base at V and 0 bases at J, with 11 bases between the two ends. Per the germline V gene, CDR1 is SGHVS and CDR2 is FQNEAQ. The CDR3 spells CASSLEGEWSTDTQYF. CDR3 DNA: TGTGCCAGCAGCTTAGAGGGGGAATGGAGCACAGATACGCAGTATTTT.

This clonotype was counted a few times. The chain couples TRBV12-3 or TRBV12-4 to TRBJ2-1, with TRBD1 identical over 9 bases. The CDR3 consists of 12 residues. Germline trimming cut 5 bases from V and 13 bases from J; bases unmatched to any gene: 6. CDR3 amino acids: CASSTRDRAQFF. The CDR3 nucleotides read TGTGCCAGCAGTACCCGGGACAGGGCCCAGTTCTTC.

The chain uses TRBV10-3 and TRBJ1-1; possible D gene TRBD1, 5 bases. The CDR3 is made up of 16 amino acids. Germline-derived CDR1 and CDR2 are ENHRY and SYGVKD. The germline V and J ends were trimmed by 2 bases and 5 bases, with 18 bases remaining between them. The DNA for the CDR3 is TGTGCCATCAGTGAGGGGGGGGGGATCGAGGGGACTGAAGCTTTCTTT. Residues: CAISEGGGIEGTEAFF.

This chain joins TRBV7-9 and TRBJ1-1, with D perhaps matching TRBD1 (6 bases). Germline CDR1 is SEHNR and CDR2 is FQNEAQ (reference sequence). The CDR3 length is 17 residues. Trimming left V 6 bases short and J 5 bases short, with 25 bases between. This chain's CDR3 is CASSSIFQGRSLTEAFF. The CDR3 nucleotides are TGTGCCAGCAGTTCCATATTTCAGGGGCGGTCGTTAACTGAAGCTTTCTTT.

The chain links TRBV27 to TRBJ2-1, with 10 bases that match TRBD1. J was trimmed by 12 bases and V by 4 bases; bases with no gene match: 6. Germline loops: CDR1 MNHEY, CDR2 SMNVEV (reference sequence). This CDR3 comprises 13 residues. Here the CDR3 reads CASSSDRGCGQFF. The DNA of the CDR3 is TGTGCCAGCAGTTCGGACAGGGGGTGTGGGCAGTTCTTC.

The chain carries TRBV7-2 and TRBJ2-2; D remains ambiguous. V lost 5 bases, J lost 4 bases, and 8 bases lay in between. The CDR3 spans 13 residues. Germline CDR1 reads SGHTA; CDR2 reads FQGNSA. CDR3 in amino acids: CASSRGVTGELFF. CDR3 coding DNA: TGTGCCAGCAGCCGTGGGGTCACCGGGGAGCTGTTTTTT.

The chain is built from TRBV6-2 or TRBV6-3 and TRBJ2-5; 7 nucleotides match TRBD1. Germline trimming cut 6 bases from V and 5 bases from J; bases unmatched to any gene: 9. There are 14 residues in the CDR3. Looked up from germline, CDR1 is MNHEY and CDR2 is SVGEGT. In DNA, the CDR3 is TGTGCCAGCAGACCGGGACAGTTTCTGGAGACCCAGTACTTC. It codes for CASRPGQFLETQYF.

With respect to this clonotype: This sequence may be a read error, since a much larger clone differs from it by one base. The chain employs TRBV15 and TRBJ2-4; 12 bases fit TRBD2. The DNA end is more similar to TRBJ2-5, so the J call may be wrong. The CDR3 has 15 residues. Germline CDR1 reads LNHNV; CDR2 reads YYDKDF (reference sequence). The CDR3 loop reads CATSTRLAGEGTQYF. The CDR3 DNA reads TGTGCCACCAGCACAAGACTAGCGGGAGAAGGGACCCAGTACTTC.

The CDR3 DNA reads as TGTGCCAGCAGCTTAGGGCGGGGAGAGACCCAGTTCTTC. The encoded protein is CASSLGRGETQFF. This chain joins TRBV7-9 and TRBJ2-1; a possible D gene is TRBD2 (6 bases). Trimming cost V 1 base and J 13 bases, with 14 bases left between them. The CDR3 contains 13 residues. CDR1 is SEHNR and CDR2 is FQNEAQ in the germline V gene (reference sequence).